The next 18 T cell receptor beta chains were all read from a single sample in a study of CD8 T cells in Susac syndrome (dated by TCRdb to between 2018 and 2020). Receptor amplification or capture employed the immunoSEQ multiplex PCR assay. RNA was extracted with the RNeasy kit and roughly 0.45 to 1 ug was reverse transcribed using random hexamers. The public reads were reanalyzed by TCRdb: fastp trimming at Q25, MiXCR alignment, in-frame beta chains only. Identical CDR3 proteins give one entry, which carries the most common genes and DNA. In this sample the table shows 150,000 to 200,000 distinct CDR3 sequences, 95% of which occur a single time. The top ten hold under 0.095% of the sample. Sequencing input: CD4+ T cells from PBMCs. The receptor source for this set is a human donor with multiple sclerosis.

The DNA for the CDR3 is TGTGCCATCAAGTCCGATAGGGGGGCCTACGAGCAGTACTTC. This encodes CAIKSDRGAYEQYF. The V gene is TRBV10-3, the J gene TRBJ2-7; D tentatively reads TRBD1 or TRBD2 (6 bases each). V lost 7 bases and J 2 bases, leaving 15 bases between the germline ends. The CDR3 has 14 amino acids. CDR1 and CDR2 from the germline V gene are ENHRY and SYGVKD.

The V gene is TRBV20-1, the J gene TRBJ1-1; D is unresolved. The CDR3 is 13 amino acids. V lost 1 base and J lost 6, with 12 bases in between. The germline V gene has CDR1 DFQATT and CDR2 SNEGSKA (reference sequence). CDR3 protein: CSARGARSPEAFF. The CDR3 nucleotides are TGCAGTGCTAGAGGAGCCAGGAGCCCTGAAGCTTTCTTT.

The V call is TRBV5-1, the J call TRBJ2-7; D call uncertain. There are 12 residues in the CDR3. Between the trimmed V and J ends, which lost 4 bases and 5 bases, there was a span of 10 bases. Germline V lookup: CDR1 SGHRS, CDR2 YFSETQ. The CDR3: CASSLTTDEQYF. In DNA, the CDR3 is TGCGCCAGCAGCCTGACCACCGACGAGCAGTACTTC. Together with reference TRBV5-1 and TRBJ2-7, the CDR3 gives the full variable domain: KAGVTQTPRYLIKTRGQQVTLSCSPISGHRSVSWYQQTPGQGLQFLFEYFSETQRNKGNFPGRFSGRQFSNSRSEMNVSTLELGDSALYLCASSLTTDEQYFGPGTRLTVT.

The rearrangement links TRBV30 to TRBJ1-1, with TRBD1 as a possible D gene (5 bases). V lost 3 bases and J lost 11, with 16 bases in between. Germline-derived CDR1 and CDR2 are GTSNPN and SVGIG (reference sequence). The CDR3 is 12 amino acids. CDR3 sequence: CAWSLPGVQAFF. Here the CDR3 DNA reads TGTGCCTGGAGCCTCCCGGGGGTTCAGGCTTTCTTT.

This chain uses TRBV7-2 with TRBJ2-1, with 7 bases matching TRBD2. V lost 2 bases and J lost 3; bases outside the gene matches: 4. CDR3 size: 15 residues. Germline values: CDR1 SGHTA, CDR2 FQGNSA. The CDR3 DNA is TGTGCCAGCAGCTTACGGGACTACTTCTACAATGAGCAGTTCTTC. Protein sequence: CASSLRDYFYNEQFF.

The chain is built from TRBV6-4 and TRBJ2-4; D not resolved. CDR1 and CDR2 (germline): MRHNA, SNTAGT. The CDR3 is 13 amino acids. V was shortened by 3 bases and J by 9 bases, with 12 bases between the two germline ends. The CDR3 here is CASSESGRSIQYF. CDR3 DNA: TGTGCCAGCAGTGAGTCCGGGCGCAGCATTCAGTACTTC.

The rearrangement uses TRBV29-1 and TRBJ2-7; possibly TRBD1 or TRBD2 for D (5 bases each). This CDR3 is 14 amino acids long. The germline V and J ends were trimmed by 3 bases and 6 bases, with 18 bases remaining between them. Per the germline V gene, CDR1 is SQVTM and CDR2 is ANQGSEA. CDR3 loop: CSVDLGRVGGEQYF. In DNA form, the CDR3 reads TGCAGCGTTGACCTCGGCAGGGTTGGGGGCGAGCAGTACTTC.

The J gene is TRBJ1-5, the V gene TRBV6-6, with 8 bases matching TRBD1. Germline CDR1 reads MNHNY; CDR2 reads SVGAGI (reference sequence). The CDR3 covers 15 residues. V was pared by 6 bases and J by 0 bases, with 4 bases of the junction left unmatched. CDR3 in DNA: TGTGCCAGCAGGAAGACAGGGGATAGCAATCAGCCCCAGCATTTT. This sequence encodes CASRKTGDSNQPQHF.

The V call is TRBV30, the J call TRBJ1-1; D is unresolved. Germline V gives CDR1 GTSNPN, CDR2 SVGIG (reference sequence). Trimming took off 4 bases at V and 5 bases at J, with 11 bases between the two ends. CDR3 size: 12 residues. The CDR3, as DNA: TGTGCCTGGAAACCCTCGGGAACTGAAGCTTTCTTT. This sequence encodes CAWKPSGTEAFF.

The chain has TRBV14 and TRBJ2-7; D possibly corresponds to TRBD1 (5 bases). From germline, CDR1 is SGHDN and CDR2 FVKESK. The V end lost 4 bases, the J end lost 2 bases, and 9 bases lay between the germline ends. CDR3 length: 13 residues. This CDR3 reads CASSRTFPYEQYF. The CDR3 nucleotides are TGTGCCAGCAGCCGGACATTCCCCTACGAGCAGTACTTC.

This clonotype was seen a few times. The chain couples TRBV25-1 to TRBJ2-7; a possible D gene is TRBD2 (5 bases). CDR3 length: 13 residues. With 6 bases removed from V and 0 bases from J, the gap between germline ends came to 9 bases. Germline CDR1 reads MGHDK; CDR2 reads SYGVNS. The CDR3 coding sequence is TGTGCCAGCAGCCTCGCGGGCTCCTACGAGCAGTACTTC. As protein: CASSLAGSYEQYF.

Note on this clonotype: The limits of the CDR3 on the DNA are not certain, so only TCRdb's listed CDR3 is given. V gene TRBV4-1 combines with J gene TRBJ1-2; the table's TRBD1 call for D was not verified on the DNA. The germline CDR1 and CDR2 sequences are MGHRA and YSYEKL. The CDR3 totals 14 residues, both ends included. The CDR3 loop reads CASSQDDVGQGISF.

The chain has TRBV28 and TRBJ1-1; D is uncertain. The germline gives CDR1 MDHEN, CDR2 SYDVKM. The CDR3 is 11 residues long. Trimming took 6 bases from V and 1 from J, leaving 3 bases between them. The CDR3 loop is CASRSNTEAFF. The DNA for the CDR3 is TGTGCCAGCAGATCGAACACTGAAGCTTTCTTT.

CDR3 residues: CASSLGTRLGYTF. CDR3 bases: TGTGCCAGCAGCCTAGGGACCCGCCTTGGCTACACCTTC. The chain has TRBV3-1 and TRBJ1-2; perhaps TRBD1 as D (5 bases). Germline V lookup: CDR1 LGHDT, CDR2 YNNKEL (reference sequence). V was pared by 4 bases and J by 7 bases, with 13 bases between. The CDR3 is 13 amino acids.

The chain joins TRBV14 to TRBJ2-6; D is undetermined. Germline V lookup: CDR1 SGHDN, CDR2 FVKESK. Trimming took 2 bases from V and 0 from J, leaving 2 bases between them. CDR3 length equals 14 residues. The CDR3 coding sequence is TGTGCCAGCAGCCAATACTCTGGGGCCAACGTCCTGACTTTC. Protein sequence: CASSQYSGANVLTF. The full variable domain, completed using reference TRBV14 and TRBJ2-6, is EAGVTQFPSHSVIEKGQTVTLRCDPISGHDNLYWYRRVMGKEIKFLLHFVKESKQDESGMPNNRFLAERTGGTYSTLKVQPAELEDSGVYFCASSQYSGANVLTFGAGSRLTVL.

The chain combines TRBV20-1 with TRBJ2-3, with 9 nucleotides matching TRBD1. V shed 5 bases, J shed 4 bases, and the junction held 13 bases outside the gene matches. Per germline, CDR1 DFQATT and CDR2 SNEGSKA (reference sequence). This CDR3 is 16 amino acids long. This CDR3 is CSASSPGQGNADTQYF. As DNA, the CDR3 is TGCAGTGCTTCTTCCCCGGGACAGGGTAACGCAGATACGCAGTATTTT.

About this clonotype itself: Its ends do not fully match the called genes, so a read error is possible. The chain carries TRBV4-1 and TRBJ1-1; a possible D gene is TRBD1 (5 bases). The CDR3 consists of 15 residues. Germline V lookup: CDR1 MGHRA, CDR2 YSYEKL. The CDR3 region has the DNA TGTGCCAGCAGCCAAGGGGTAGCAGGGAACACTGAAGCTTTCTTT. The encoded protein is CASSQGVAGNTEAFF.

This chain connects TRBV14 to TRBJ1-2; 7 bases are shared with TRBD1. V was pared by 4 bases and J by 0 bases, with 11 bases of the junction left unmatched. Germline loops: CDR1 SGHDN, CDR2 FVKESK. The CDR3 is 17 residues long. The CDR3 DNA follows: TGTGCCAGCAGCCCCAATATACAGGGGCCAGCTAACTATGGCTACACCTTC. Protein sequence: CASSPNIQGPANYGYTF.